This T cell receptor beta chain comes out of a study of cytomegalovirus exposure and HLA in healthy donors. Study outcomes and limitations: Cytomegalovirus association was assigned to 170 or so TCR beta chains.

Comments on this clone: Its antigen remains unidentified.

Deletions cut 0 bases from V and 5 bases from J, with 7 bases between. The CDR3 sequence is 13 residues long. Germline CDR1 and CDR2: SGHNT and YENEEA. The PCR used 60 Vbeta and 13 Jbeta primers. Only in-frame clones appear in the TCRdb table, and some are missing; sequencing was by immunoSEQ multiplex PCR. The sample lists approximately 150,000 clones; more than 65% were seen once. This TCR came from a man aged 25 to 40 in good health and CMV-seropositive. The sequencing sample was made of PBMCs. V is TRBV11-3 and J is TRBJ1-2; D not resolved. The CDR3 is CASSLDDGYGYTF. The CDR3 bases are TGTGCCAGCAGCTTAGATGACGGGTATGGCTACACCTTC.